This record concerns one TCR beta chain sequence. Its specificity is unknown. The germline V gene encodes CDR1 SGHDT and CDR2 YYEEEE. CDR3 length: 14 amino acids. V lost 1 base, J lost 2 bases, and 9 bases lay in between. This specimen comes from a study of cytomegalovirus exposure and HLA in healthy donors. Study conclusions and caveats: More clonal expansion characterized HLA-associated TCR beta chains than equally common others in a later analysis. In all likelihood, a cluster of highly shared sequence variants was a sequencing artifact. Later genetic work tied a missense DCLRE1C variant to beta-chain V and J trimming. Diagnosis of cytomegalovirus status made by the classifier reportedly showed high specificity and sensitivity.

PCR amplification relied on 60 Vbeta primers (plus 13 Jbeta primers). Sequencing used immunoSEQ multiplex PCR; TCRdb keeps in-frame clones, though not all of them. The profile shows 200,000 to 250,000 clones, about 85% of them singletons. The receptor comes from a girl aged 2 to 9 in good health and CMV-seronegative. The chain combines TRBV5-6 with TRBJ1-1; no reliable D call. What was sequenced was PBMCs. CDR3 sequence: CASSLTGVNTEAFF. Here the CDR3 DNA reads TGTGCCAGCAGCTTGACCGGGGTTAACACTGAAGCTTTCTTT.